This T cell receptor beta chain came from a study of read filtering for tumor transcriptome and immune sequencing. CDR1 is SGHRS and CDR2 is YFSETQ in the germline V gene. V was pared by 4 bases and J by 3 bases, with 9 bases of the junction left unmatched. The CDR3 is 15 amino acids. The library was built from about 0.4 ug RNA with molecular barcoded adaptors for alpha/delta and beta/gamma chains. Via MiXCR, TCRdb re-called the reads, giving one row per CDR3 protein. This sample has some 140,000 distinct CDR3 sequences; about 13% occur once, and the top ten carry 6.5% to 9%. This clonotype was picked up many times.

The chain uses TRBV5-1 and TRBJ2-7; 8 positions agree with TRBD1. The TCR was taken from a donor at least 40 years old with multiple myeloma. Material for sequencing was a population of CD138-negative cells sorted from bone marrow. As DNA, the CDR3 is TGCGCCAGCAGCCCCCGGGGCAGGGGGCTCTACGAGCAGTACTTC. This gives the protein CASSPRGRGLYEQYF.